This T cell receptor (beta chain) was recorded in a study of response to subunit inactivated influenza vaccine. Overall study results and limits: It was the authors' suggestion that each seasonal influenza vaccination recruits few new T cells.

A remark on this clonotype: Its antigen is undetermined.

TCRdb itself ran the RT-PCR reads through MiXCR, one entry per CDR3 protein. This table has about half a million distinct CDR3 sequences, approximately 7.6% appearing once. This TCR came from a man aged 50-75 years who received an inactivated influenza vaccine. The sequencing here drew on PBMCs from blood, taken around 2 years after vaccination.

As DNA, the CDR3 is TGCAGCGCCGCGGGAGGCTCTAACTATGGCTACACCTTC. Translated, it gives CSAAGGSNYGYTF. The V and J genes are TRBV29-1 and TRBJ1-2; D call uncertain. CDR1 SQVTM and CDR2 ANQGSEA come from the germline V gene. The V gene lost 7 bases and the J gene lost 0 bases, with 12 bases spanning the gap. The CDR3 sequence is 13 residues long. The whole variable domain, filled in from reference TRBV29-1 and TRBJ1-2, reads SAVISQKPSRDICQRGTSLTIQCQVDSQVTMMFWYRQQPGQSLTLIATANQGSEATYESGFVIDKFPISRPNLTFSTLTVSNMSPEDSSIYLCSAAGGSNYGYTFGSGTRLTVV.